This TCR beta chain is drawn from a study of technical replicates of blood from four donors. This CDR3 is 16 amino acids long. V lost 6 bases to trimming and J lost 8 bases, with 23 bases between them. In germline, CDR1 is MNHEY, CDR2 SMNVEV (reference sequence). Profiling relied on immunoSEQ multiplex PCR, and the TCRdb table lists in-frame clones only, not all of them. The repertoire includes some 15,000 clones, 85% to 90% of them detected once, and around 12% sits in the top ten. Material for sequencing was PBMCs. This chain connects TRBV27 to TRBJ2-1; perhaps TRBD1 as D (6 bases). The origin of this receptor is a human donor in good health. This chain's CDR3 is CASRDPGTNFRDEQFF. CDR3 nucleotide sequence: TGTGCCAGCAGGGATCCCGGGACAAACTTTAGGGATGAGCAGTTCTTC.